One and the same sample provided the 14 T cell receptor beta chains below, sequenced in a study of blood T cell repertoires in COVID-19. Some clones are missing from TCRdb's copy, which holds only in-frame ones; the method was immunoSEQ multiplex PCR. In the table there are a few hundred thousand clones, about 90% of which are singletons. What was sequenced was PBMCs or T cells enriched from blood (not recorded which). These receptors all stem from a young woman who had recovered from COVID-19.

V gene TRBV19 combines with J gene TRBJ1-1; D may be TRBD1 (5 bases). Germline CDR1 reads LNHDA; CDR2 reads SQIVND (reference sequence). The V gene lost 6 bases and the J gene lost 4 bases, with 12 bases spanning the gap. The CDR3 is 13 residues long. This CDR3 is CASRLGGGTEAFF. The CDR3 coding sequence is TGTGCCAGTAGACTCGGGGGGGGCACTGAAGCTTTCTTT. Looking up the rest from reference TRBV19 and TRBJ1-1 gives the full variable domain: DGGITQSPKYLFRKEGQNVTLSCEQNLNHDAMYWYRQDPGQGLRLIYYSQIVNDFQKGDIAEGYSVSREKKESFPLTVTSAQKNPTAFYLCASRLGGGTEAFFGQGTRLTVV.

This chain connects TRBV24-1 to TRBJ2-3, with D unclear. V was pared by 4 bases and J by 2 bases, with 6 bases between. The germline gives CDR1 KGHDR, CDR2 SFDVKD. The CDR3 contains 13 residues. The chain's CDR3 is CATSDPVTDTQYF. Written as DNA, the CDR3 is TGTGCCACCAGTGACCCGGTCACAGATACGCAGTATTTT.

This clone came up once. The chain combines TRBV5-1 with TRBJ1-4, with 8 bases lining up with TRBD1. In germline, CDR1 is SGHRS, CDR2 YFSETQ. The trim removed 4 bases at V and 8 bases at J, leaving 10 bases unmatched. CDR3 size: 15 residues. The CDR3 DNA follows: TGCGCCAGCAGCATGCCGACAGGGGTAGGGGAAAAACTGTTTTTT. Translating gives CASSMPTGVGEKLFF.

The rearrangement uses TRBV9 and TRBJ1-5; D remains unclear. The CDR3 extends over 14 amino acids. CDR1 is SGDLS and CDR2 is YYNGEE in the germline V gene. V was clipped by 0 bases and J by 3 bases, with 7 bases between them. This CDR3 is CASSVDGVNQPQHF. CDR3 coding DNA: TGTGCCAGCAGCGTAGACGGAGTCAATCAGCCCCAGCATTTT.

The chain has TRBV15 and TRBJ1-3, with TRBD1 matching 9 bases. V was clipped by 1 base and J by 3 bases; unmatched bases: 10. Germline loops: CDR1 LNHNV, CDR2 YYDKDF (reference sequence). This CDR3 region has 18 residues. DNA for the CDR3: TGTGCCACCAGCAGAGGCACAGGGGGCGGTCGTTTTGGAAACACCATATATTTT. It translates to CATSRGTGGGRFGNTIYF.

The chain employs TRBV6-1 and TRBJ1-1; no definite D call. The germline V gene encodes CDR1 MNHNS and CDR2 SASEGT. CDR3 length equals 15 residues. The V end lost 1 base, the J end lost 0 bases, and 9 bases lay between the germline ends. The CDR3 DNA follows: TGTGCCAGCAGTGAAGTTCGCGGTGTGAACACTGAAGCTTTCTTT. Translating gives CASSEVRGVNTEAFF.

The chain joins TRBV30 to TRBJ1-6; tentatively, D is TRBD1 (5 bases). The V and J ends lost 8 bases and 6 bases respectively, with 14 bases between them. In germline, CDR1 is GTSNPN, CDR2 SVGIG (reference sequence). CDR3 length equals 13 residues. The CDR3 reads CAKNGGGNSPLHF. CDR3 coding DNA: TGTGCCAAGAATGGGGGAGGTAATTCACCCCTCCACTTT.

A single count supports this clone. The J gene is TRBJ1-2, the V gene TRBV5-1; 9 bases map to TRBD1. Germline CDR1 SGHRS, CDR2 YFSETQ. This CDR3 has 13 residues. Trimming removed 4 bases from V and 8 bases from J; junction bases left unmatched: 6. This CDR3 is CASSPGTGRGYTF. CDR3 bases: TGCGCCAGCAGCCCCGGGACAGGGAGAGGCTACACCTTC.

This sequence joins TRBV6-5 and TRBJ1-6; 9 nucleotides align to TRBD1. Germline V gene data show CDR1 as MNHEY and CDR2 as SVGAGI. Unmatched junction bases numbered 5, after V lost 7 bases and J lost 7 bases. CDR3 length: 14 residues. The CDR3 sequence is CASTQTGGNSPLHF. The CDR3 nucleotides are TGTGCCAGCACACAGACAGGGGGGAATTCACCCCTCCACTTT.

This chain joins TRBV5-4 and TRBJ1-2, with D possibly TRBD1 on 5 matching bases. The CDR3 extends over 14 amino acids. V was clipped by 0 bases and J by 3 bases, with 9 bases between them. Germline V gene lookup returns CDR1 SGHNT and CDR2 YYREEE (reference sequence). CDR3 loop: CASSLVGRDYGYTF. In nucleotides, the CDR3 is TGTGCCAGCAGCTTGGTCGGCAGGGACTATGGCTACACCTTC.

V gene TRBV6-2 or TRBV6-3 combines with J gene TRBJ1-2; no clear D. Germline loops: CDR1 MNHEY, CDR2 SVGEGT. V was cut by 5 bases and J by 8 bases, with 18 bases left in between. This CDR3 has 14 amino acids. The CDR3 DNA reads TGTGCCAGCAGTATCCCCAACACTGCCGGGGGCTACACCTTC. This sequence encodes CASSIPNTAGGYTF.

V is TRBV9 and J is TRBJ1-4; a weak D match, TRBD1 (5 bases). Trimming removed 4 bases from V and 0 bases from J, with 19 bases in between. Germline assignment: CDR1 SGDLS and CDR2 YYNGEE. The CDR3 loop spans 18 amino acids. CDR3 protein: CASSPLGSGVATNEKLFF. The CDR3, as DNA: TGTGCCAGCAGCCCCCTCGGGTCGGGGGTAGCAACTAATGAAAAACTGTTTTTT.

V and J are TRBV18 and TRBJ1-2, with 9 bases matching TRBD1. The trim removed 5 bases at V and 3 bases at J, leaving 7 bases unmatched. Germline CDR1 is KGHSH and CDR2 is LQKENI. This CDR3 is 15 amino acids long. The CDR3 DNA reads TGTGCCAGCTCAGGGACAGGGAGCAGTGACTATGGCTACACCTTC. Its protein is CASSGTGSSDYGYTF.

J is TRBJ2-1 and V is TRBV30; 9 bases agree with TRBD2. V lost 4 bases to trimming and J lost 9 bases; unmatched junction nucleotides: 13. Germline CDR1 and CDR2: GTSNPN and SVGIG (reference sequence). This CDR3 has 15 residues. Here the CDR3 DNA reads TGTGCCTGGATGAGCGGGGGGTTTGGTTTGGGTGAGCAGTTCTTC. Translated, it gives CAWMSGGFGLGEQFF. Full variable domain (rest looked up from reference TRBV30 and TRBJ2-1): SQTIHQWPATLVQPVGSPLSLECTVEGTSNPNLYWYRQAAGRGLQLLFYSVGIGQISSEVPQNLSASRPQDRQFILSSKKLLLSDSGFYLCAWMSGGFGLGEQFFGPGTRLTVL.